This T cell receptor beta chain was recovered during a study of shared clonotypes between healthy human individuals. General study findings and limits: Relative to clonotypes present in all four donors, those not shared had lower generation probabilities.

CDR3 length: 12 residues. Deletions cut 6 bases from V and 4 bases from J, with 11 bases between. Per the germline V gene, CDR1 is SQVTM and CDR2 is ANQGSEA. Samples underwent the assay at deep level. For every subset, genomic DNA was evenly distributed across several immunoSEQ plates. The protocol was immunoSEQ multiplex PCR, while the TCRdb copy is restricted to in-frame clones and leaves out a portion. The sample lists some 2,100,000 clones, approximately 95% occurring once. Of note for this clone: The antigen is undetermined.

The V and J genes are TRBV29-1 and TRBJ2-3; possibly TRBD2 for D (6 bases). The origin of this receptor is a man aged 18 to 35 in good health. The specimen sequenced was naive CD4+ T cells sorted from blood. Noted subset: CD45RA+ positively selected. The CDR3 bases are TGCAGCGTGGAGCGGGCGGCAGATACGCAGTATTTT. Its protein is CSVERAADTQYF.